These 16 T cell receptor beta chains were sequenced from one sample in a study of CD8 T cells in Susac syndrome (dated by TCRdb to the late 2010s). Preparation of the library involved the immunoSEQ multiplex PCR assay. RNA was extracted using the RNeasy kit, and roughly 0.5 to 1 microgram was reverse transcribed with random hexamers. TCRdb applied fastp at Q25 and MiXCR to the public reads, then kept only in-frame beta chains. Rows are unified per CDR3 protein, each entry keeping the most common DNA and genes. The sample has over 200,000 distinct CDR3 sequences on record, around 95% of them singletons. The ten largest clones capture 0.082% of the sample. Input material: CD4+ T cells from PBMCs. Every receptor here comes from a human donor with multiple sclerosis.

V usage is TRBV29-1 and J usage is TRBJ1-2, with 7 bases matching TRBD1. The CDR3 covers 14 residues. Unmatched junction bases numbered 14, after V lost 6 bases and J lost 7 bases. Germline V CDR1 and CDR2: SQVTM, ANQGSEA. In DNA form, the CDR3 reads TGCAGCGTGGTAAAGACAGGGACCCCAAGTGGCTACACCTTC. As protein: CSVVKTGTPSGYTF.

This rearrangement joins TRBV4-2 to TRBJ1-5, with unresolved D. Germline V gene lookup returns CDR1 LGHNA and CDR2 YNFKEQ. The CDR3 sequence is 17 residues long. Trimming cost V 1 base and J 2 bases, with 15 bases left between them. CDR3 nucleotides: TGTGCCAGCAGCCAAGTGGCCTCGGGAGAGGGCAATCAGCCCCAGCATTTT. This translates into CASSQVASGEGNQPQHF.

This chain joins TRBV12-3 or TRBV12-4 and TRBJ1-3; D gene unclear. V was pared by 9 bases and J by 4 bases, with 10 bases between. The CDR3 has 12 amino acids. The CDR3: CASEVRGNTIYF. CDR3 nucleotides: TGTGCCAGTGAAGTTAGGGGAAACACCATATATTTT.

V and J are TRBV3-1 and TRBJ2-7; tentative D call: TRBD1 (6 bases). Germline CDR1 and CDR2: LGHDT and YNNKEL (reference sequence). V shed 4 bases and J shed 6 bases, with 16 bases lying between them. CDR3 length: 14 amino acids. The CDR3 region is CASSPLPEGGEQYV. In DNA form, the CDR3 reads TGTGCCAGCAGCCCCCTCCCGGAAGGGGGCGAGCAGTACGTC.

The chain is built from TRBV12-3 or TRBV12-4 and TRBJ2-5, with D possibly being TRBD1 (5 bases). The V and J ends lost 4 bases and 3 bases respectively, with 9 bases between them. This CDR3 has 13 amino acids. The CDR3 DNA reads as TGTGCCAGCAGTTGGGGCAGTAAAGAGACCCAGTACTTC. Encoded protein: CASSWGSKETQYF.

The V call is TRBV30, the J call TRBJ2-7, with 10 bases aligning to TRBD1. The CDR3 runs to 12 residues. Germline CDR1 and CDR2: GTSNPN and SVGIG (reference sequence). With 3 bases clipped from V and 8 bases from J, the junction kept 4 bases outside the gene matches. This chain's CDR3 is CAWRGQGTKQYF. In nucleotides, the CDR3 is TGTGCCTGGAGGGGACAGGGGACCAAGCAGTACTTC. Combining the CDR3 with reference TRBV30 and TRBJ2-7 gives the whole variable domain SQTIHQWPATLVQPVGSPLSLECTVEGTSNPNLYWYRQAAGRGLQLLFYSVGIGQISSEVPQNLSASRPQDRQFILSSKKLLLSDSGFYLCAWRGQGTKQYFGPGTRLTVT.

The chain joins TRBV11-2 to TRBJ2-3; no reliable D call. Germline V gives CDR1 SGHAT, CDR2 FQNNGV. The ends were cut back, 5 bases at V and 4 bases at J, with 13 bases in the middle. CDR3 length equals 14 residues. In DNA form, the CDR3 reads TGTGCCAGCAGCCCTCTATTGTCCTCAGATACGCAGTATTTT. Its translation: CASSPLLSSDTQYF.

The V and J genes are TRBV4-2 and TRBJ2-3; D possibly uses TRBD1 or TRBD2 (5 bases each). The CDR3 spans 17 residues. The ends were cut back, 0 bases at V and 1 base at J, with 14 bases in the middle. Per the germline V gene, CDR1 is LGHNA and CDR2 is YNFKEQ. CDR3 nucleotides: TGTGCCAGCAGCCAAGATAGGGGCGGGCTAGGCACAGATACGCAGTATTTT. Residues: CASSQDRGGLGTDTQYF.

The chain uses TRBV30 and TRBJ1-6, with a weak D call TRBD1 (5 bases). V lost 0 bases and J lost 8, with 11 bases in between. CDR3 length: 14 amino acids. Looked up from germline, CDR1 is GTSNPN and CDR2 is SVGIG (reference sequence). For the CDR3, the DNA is TGTGCCTGGAGTGTTTTGGGGGAGGATTCACCCCTCCACTTT. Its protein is CAWSVLGEDSPLHF.

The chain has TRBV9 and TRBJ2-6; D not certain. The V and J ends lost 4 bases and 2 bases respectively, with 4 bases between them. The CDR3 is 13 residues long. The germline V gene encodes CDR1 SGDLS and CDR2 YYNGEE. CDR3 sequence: CASSPTGANVLTF. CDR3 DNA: TGTGCCAGCAGCCCGACTGGGGCCAACGTCCTGACTTTC. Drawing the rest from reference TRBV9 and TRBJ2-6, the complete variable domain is DSGVTQTPKHLITATGQRVTLRCSPRSGDLSVYWYQQSLDQGLQFLIQYYNGEERAKGNILERFSAQQFPDLHSELNLSSLELGDSALYFCASSPTGANVLTFGAGSRLTVL.

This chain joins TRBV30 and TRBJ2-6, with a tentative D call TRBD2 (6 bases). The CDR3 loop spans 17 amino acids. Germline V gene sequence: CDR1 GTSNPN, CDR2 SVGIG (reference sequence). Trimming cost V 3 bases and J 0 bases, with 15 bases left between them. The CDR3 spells CAWRYVAGSSGANVLTF. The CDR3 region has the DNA TGTGCCTGGAGGTACGTGGCGGGGAGCTCTGGGGCCAACGTCCTGACTTTC.

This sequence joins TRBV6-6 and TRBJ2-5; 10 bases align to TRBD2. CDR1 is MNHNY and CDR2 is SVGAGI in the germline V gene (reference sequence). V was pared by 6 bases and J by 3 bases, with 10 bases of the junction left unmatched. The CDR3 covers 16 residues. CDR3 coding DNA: TGTGCCAGCAGGGACTATAGCGGGGGGCCCGAAGAGACCCAGTACTTC. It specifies CASRDYSGGPEETQYF.

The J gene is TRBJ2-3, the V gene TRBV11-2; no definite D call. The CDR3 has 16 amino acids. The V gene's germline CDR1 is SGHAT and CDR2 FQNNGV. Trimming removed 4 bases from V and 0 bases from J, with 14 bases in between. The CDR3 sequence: CASSYGRISSTDTQYF. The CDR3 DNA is TGTGCCAGCAGCTACGGGCGGATTTCTAGCACAGATACGCAGTATTTT.

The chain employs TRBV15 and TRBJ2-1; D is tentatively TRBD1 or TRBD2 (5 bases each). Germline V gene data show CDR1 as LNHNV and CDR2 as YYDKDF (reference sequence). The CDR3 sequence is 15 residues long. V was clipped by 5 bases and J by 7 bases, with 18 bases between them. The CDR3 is CATSYPGTVGNEQFF. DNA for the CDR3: TGTGCCACCAGCTACCCCGGGACGGTCGGAAATGAGCAGTTCTTC.

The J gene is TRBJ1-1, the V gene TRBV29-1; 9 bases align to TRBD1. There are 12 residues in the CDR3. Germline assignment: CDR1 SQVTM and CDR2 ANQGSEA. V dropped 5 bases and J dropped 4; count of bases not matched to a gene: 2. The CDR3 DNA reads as TGCAGCGTTCAGGGACAGGGCACTGAAGCTTTCTTT. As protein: CSVQGQGTEAFF. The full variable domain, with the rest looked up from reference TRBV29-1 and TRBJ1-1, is SAVISQKPSRDICQRGTSLTIQCQVDSQVTMMFWYRQQPGQSLTLIATANQGSEATYESGFVIDKFPISRPNLTFSTLTVSNMSPEDSSIYLCSVQGQGTEAFFGQGTRLTVV.

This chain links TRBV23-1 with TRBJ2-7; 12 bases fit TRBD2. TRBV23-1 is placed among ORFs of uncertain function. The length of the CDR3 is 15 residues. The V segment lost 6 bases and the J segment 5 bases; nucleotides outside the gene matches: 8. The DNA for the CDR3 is TGCGCCAGCAGCCGGAAGAGACTAGCGGGGGACGAGCAGTACGTC. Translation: CASSRKRLAGDEQYV.